A single sample gave rise to the 9 T cell receptor beta chains below, sequenced in a study of T-cell memory formation after mild COVID-19. MiXCR, applied by TCRdb to the 5' RACE reads, yields one record per CDR3 protein. The sample includes over 45,000 distinct CDR3 sequences, 25% to 35% seen only once; the top ten take about 40%. The sequencing sample was made of PBMCs or a T cell subset sorted from them (not recorded which). Receptor source: a man aged 18 to 35 who had mild COVID-19 (a few samples of this study predate the infection). Cell type and time point are not known.

The chain couples TRBV5-1 to TRBJ2-7; D is perhaps TRBD1 or TRBD2 (6 bases each). V was trimmed by 0 bases and J by 6 bases, leaving 13 bases between them. Germline assignment: CDR1 SGHRS and CDR2 YFSETQ. The CDR3 length is 14 residues. The CDR3 nucleotides read TGCGCCAGCAGCTTGGGTCGGGGGCGGCCCGAGCAGTACTTC. Protein: CASSLGRGRPEQYF.

The chain is built from TRBV10-3 and TRBJ2-7; possibly TRBD1 for D (6 bases). Germline assignment: CDR1 ENHRY and CDR2 SYGVKD. The length of the CDR3 is 15 residues. V was clipped by 5 bases and J by 0 bases, with 14 bases between them. The CDR3 protein is CAISLEARGSYEQYF. CDR3 coding DNA: TGTGCCATCAGTTTAGAGGCCAGGGGCTCCTACGAGCAGTACTTC.

This clonotype was found a few times. V and J are TRBV10-3 and TRBJ2-2, with a possible D match to TRBD2 (5 bases). Trimming left V 0 bases short and J 6 bases short, with 8 bases between. From germline, CDR1 is ENHRY and CDR2 SYGVKD. The CDR3 is made up of 14 amino acids. The CDR3 DNA reads TGTGCCATCAGTGAGTCGGCGGGTCCCGGGGAGCTGTTTTTT. Protein product: CAISESAGPGELFF.

The rearrangement links TRBV9 to TRBJ2-1; D may be TRBD1 or TRBD2 (5 bases each). Trimming removed 4 bases at V and 5 bases at J, with 10 bases between. The CDR3 has 13 residues. Germline CDR1 SGDLS, CDR2 YYNGEE. The CDR3 is CASSPEGHNEQFF. DNA of the CDR3: TGTGCCAGCAGCCCTGAGGGACACAATGAGCAGTTCTTC.

V is TRBV7-3 and J is TRBJ2-2; D is ambiguous. V was trimmed by 3 bases and J by 5 bases, leaving 7 bases between them. Germline V gene sequence: CDR1 SGHTA, CDR2 FQGTGA. The CDR3 runs 13 residues. The CDR3 DNA sequence: TGTGCCAGCAGCTTTGGGGAAACCGGGGAGCTGTTTTTT. As protein: CASSFGETGELFF.

The genes are TRBV4-1 and TRBJ2-5, with 9 bases identical to TRBD2. Unmatched junction bases numbered 14, after V lost 4 bases and J lost 5 bases. Germline assignment: CDR1 MGHRA and CDR2 YSYEKL. The length of the CDR3 is 17 residues. Written as DNA, the CDR3 is TGCGCCAGCAGCCGCGGGTCGGTACTAGCGGGTAGCGAGACCCAGTACTTC. Protein: CASSRGSVLAGSETQYF.

The table lists this clonotype with a few counts. The CDR3 DNA reads as TGTGCCAGCAGCATGACAGGGACCGGGGCCAACGTCCTGACTTTC. Its translation is CASSMTGTGANVLTF. V gene TRBV9 combines with J gene TRBJ2-6, with 7 bases that match TRBD1. Per the germline V gene, CDR1 is SGDLS and CDR2 is YYNGEE. The CDR3 has 15 amino acids. V was clipped by 4 bases and J by 4 bases; unmatched bases: 5.

As for this clonotype: Compared with germline, one end of the junction differs, possibly owing to a read error. The chain couples TRBV5-3 to TRBJ1-5; the D gene is possibly TRBD1 (6 bases). TRBV5-3 is treated as an ORF (open reading frame) with a function not yet certain. The length of the CDR3 is 15 residues. The CDR3 sequence is CARILTGDGNQPHHF. The CDR3 nucleotides read TGTGCCAGAATCCTGACAGGAGACGGCAATCAGCCCCATCATTTT.

The V call is TRBV7-2, the J call TRBJ2-4; the D is unclear. Germline loops: CDR1 SGHTA, CDR2 FQGNSA. The CDR3 extends over 15 amino acids. Trimming took 5 bases from V and 0 from J, leaving 11 bases between them. CDR3 loop: CASSPDTLAKNIQYF. The CDR3 DNA reads TGTGCCAGCAGCCCGGATACTCTAGCCAAAAACATTCAGTACTTC. Drawing the rest from reference TRBV7-2 and TRBJ2-4, the complete variable domain is GAGVSQSPSNKVTEKGKDVELRCDPISGHTALYWYRQSLGQGLEFLIYFQGNSAPDKSGLPSDRFSAERTGGSVSTLTIQRTQQEDSAVYLCASSPDTLAKNIQYFGAGTRLSVL.